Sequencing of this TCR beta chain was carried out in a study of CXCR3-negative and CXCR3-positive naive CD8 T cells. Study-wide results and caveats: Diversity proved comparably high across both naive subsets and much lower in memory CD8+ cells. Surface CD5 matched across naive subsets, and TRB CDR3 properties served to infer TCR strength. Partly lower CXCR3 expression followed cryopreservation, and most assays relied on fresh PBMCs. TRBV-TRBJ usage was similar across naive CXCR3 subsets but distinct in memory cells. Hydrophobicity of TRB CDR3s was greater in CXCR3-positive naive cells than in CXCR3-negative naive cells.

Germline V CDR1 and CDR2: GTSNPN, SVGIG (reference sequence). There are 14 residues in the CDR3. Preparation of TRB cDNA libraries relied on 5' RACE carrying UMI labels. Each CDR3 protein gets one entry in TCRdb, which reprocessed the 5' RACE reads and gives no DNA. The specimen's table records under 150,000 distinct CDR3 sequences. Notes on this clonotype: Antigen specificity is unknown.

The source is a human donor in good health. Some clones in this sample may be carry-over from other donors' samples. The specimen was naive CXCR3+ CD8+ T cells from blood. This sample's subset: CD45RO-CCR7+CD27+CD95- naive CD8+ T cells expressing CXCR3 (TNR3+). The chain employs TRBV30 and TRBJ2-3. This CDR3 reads CAWNYVFSTDTQYF. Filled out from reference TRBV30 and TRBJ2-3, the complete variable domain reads SQTIHQWPATLVQPVGSPLSLECTVEGTSNPNLYWYRQAAGRGLQLLFYSVGIGQISSEVPQNLSASRPQDRQFILSSKKLLLSDSGFYLCAWNYVFSTDTQYFGPGTRLTVL.